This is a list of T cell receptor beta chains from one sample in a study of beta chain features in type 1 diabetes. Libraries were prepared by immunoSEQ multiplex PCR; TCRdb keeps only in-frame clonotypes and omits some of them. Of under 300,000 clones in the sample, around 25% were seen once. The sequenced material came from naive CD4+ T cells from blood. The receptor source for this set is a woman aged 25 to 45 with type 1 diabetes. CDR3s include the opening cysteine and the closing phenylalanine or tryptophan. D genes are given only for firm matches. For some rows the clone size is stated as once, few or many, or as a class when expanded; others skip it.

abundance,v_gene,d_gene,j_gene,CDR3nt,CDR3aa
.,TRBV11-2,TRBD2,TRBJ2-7,TGTGCCAGCAGGCGACTAGCGGGAACCTACGAGCAGTACTTC,CASRRLAGTYEQYF
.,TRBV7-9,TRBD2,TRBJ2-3,TGTGCCAGCAGCTTGCAGCGGGAAAGCACAGATACGCAGTATTTT,CASSLQRESTDTQYF
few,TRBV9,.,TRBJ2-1,TGTGCCAGCAGTGCCACGAGCTCCTACAATGAGCAGTTCTTC,CASSATSSYNEQFF
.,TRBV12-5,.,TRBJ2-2,TGTGCTAGTAGCAGGGTTTTTGGGGAGCTGTTTTTT,CASSRVFGELFF
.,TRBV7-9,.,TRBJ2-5,TGTGCCAGCAGCTCGAGGGGGGAGACCCAGTACTTC,CASSSRGETQYF
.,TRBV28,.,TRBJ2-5,TGTGCCAGCAGTTCCGCGGCGGGACCTCTCCAAGAGACCCAGTACTTC,CASSSAAGPLQETQYF
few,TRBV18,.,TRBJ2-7,TGTGCCAGCTCACCTCAGATTTACGAGCAGTACTTC,CASSPQIYEQYF
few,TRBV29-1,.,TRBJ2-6,TGCAGCGTTGGGACAAGCGGGGCCAACGTCCTGACTTTC,CSVGTSGANVLTF
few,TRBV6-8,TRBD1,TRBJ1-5,TGTGCCAGCAGGAAACGACAGGGAGCTCATCAGCCCCAGCATTTT,CASRKRQGAHQPQHF
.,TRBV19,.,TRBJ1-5,TGTGCCAGTAGTATGGGCGCAGACCAAATGCCCCAGCATTTT,CASSMGADQMPQHF
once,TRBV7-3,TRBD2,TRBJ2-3,TGTGCCAGCAGCGAGGGACTAGCGGGAGCTCGGGTCACAGATACGCAGTATTTT,CASSEGLAGARVTDTQYF
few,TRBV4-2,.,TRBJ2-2,TGTGCCAGCAGCCGTCCCTTGGGGCATGGCACCGGGGAGCTGTTTTTT,CASSRPLGHGTGELFF
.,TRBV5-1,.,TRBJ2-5,TGCGCCAGCAGCTTGGTGGACAGTGAGACCCAGTACTTC,CASSLVDSETQYF
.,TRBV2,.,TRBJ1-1,TGTGCCAATCGCGGACAGTTCTCCACTGAAGCTTTCTTT,CANRGQFSTEAFF
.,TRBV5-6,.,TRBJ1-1,TGTGCCAGCAGCTTAAGGAGGACTGAAGCTTTCTTT,CASSLRRTEAFF
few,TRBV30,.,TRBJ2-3,TGTGCCTGGAGTCCGAGGGCCGGGGATACGCAGTATTTT,CAWSPRAGDTQYF
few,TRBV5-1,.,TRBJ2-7,TGCGCCAGCAGTCCGAAGTGGACAGCACAAAGAAACGAGCAGTACTTC,CASSPKWTAQRNEQYF
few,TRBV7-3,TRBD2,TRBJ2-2,TGTGCCAGCAGCTTAAGGCGGGAGGGCCTGTCCGGGGAGCTGTTTTTT,CASSLRREGLSGELFF
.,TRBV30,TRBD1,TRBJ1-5,TGTGCCTGGAGTGGACCGGGACAGGGGGCTTTGCAGCCCCAGCATTTT,CAWSGPGQGALQPQHF
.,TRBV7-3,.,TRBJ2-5,TGTGCCAGCAGCTTACCCGGGGAAGAGACCCAGTACTTC,CASSLPGEETQYF
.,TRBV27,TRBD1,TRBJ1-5,TGTGCCAGCAGTGGGAGCCGGGACAGGGGCAATCAGCCCCAGCATTTT,CASSGSRDRGNQPQHF
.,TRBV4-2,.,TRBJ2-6,TGTGCCAGCAGCCATAACAGGGTGTCCGGGGCCAACGTCCTGACTTTC,CASSHNRVSGANVLTF
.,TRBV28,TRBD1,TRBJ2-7,TGTGCCAGCAGTACACAGGGGCTCTCCTACGAGCAGTACTTC,CASSTQGLSYEQYF
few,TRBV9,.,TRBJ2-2,TGTGCCAGCAGCCAGGGACAGAACACCGGGGAGCTGTTTTTT,CASSQGQNTGELFF
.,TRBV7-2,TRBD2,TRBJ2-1,TGTGCCAGCAGGTTAGCGGGCTACTCCTACAATGAGCAGTTCTTC,CASRLAGYSYNEQFF
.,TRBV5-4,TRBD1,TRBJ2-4,TGTGCCAGCAGCTCGGGACAGGTAGCCAAAAACATTCAGTACTTC,CASSSGQVAKNIQYF
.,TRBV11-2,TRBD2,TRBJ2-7,TGTGCCAGCAGCTTAGTTTGGACTAGCGGGAGTTTCACCTACGAGCAGTACTTC,CASSLVWTSGSFTYEQYF
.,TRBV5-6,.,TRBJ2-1,TGTGCCAGCAGCTTGGTAGCTTTAGGTGAGCAGTTCTTC,CASSLVALGEQFF
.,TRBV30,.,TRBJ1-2,TGTGCCTGGAGAACCAGAGGGAGCTATGGCTACACCTTC,CAWRTRGSYGYTF
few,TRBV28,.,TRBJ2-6,TGTGCCAGCAGTCCCGGGGATTTCTCTGGGGCCAACGTCCTGACTTTC,CASSPGDFSGANVLTF
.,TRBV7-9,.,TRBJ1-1,TGTGCCAGCAGCTTATCAGGGGACACTGAAGCTTTCTTT,CASSLSGDTEAFF
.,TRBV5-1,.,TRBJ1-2,TGCGCCAGCAGTGAAAGCACGGGGGGCTATGGCTACACCTTC,CASSESTGGYGYTF
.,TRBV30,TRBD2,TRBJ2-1,TGTGCCTGGACCACGGGACTAGCGGGAGTCGATGAGCAGTTCTTC,CAWTTGLAGVDEQFF
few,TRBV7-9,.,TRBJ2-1,TGTGCCAGCACCTCCGAGGTGAGCTCCTACAATGAGCAGTTCTTC,CASTSEVSSYNEQFF
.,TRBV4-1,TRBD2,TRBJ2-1,TGCGCCAGCAGCCAAGGGGGGAGGGTAAATGAGCAGTTCTTC,CASSQGGRVNEQFF
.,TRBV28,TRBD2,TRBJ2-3,TGTGCCAGCAGCTTGTGGACTAGCGGGAGTGCAGATACGCAGTATTTT,CASSLWTSGSADTQYF
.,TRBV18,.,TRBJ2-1,TGTGCCAGCTCACCACCGCTTCGGGAGCTGGGGAATGAGCAGTTCTTC,CASSPPLRELGNEQFF
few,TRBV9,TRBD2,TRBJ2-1,TGTGCCAGCAGCGTAGGGGGGGGGTATGAGCAGTTCTTC,CASSVGGGYEQFF
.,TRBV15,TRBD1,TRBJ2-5,TGTGCCACCAGCAGAGTTCGTTGGGGACAGGGTGAGACCCAGTACTTC,CATSRVRWGQGETQYF
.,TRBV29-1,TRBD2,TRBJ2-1,TGCAGCGTTGAGGTATACGGGAGGGGGATGGATGAGCAGTTCTTC,CSVEVYGRGMDEQFF
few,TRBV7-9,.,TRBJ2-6,TGTGCCAGCAGCCCACGGAGCTCTGGGGCCAACGTCCTGACTTTC,CASSPRSSGANVLTF
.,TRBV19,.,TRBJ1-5,TGTGCCAGTAGTATAGATCGTGTAAGCAATCAGCCCCAGCATTTT,CASSIDRVSNQPQHF
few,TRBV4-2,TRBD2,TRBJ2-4,TGTGCCAGCAGCCGTTCGCTAGCGGGAGGGCCGGTAAACATTCAGTACTTC,CASSRSLAGGPVNIQYF
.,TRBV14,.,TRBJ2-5,TGTGCCAGCAGCCTATACCAAGAGACCCAGTACTTC,CASSLYQETQYF
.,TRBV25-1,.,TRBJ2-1,TGTGCCAGCAGTGAATCAGGAGCCGGCTGGAGGAATGAGCAGTTCTTC,CASSESGAGWRNEQFF
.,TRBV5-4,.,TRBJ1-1,TGTGCCAGCAGCCCCGAGGAGGCGAACACTGAAGCTTTCTTT,CASSPEEANTEAFF